This TCR beta chain stems from a study of blood T cell repertoires in COVID-19. In the study overall: Researchers got acute and convalescent COVID-19 samples from the United States, Italy and Spain. PBMCs, B-cell-depleted T cells, or T cells were the source of the cDNA or gDNA that made up the material.

As originally analysed: Amplification from reference gene primers served as the basis for estimated nucleated cell counts. TCRdb keeps only in-frame clones here, not all; method: immunoSEQ multiplex PCR. V, J and clone size reflect that table, while D and trimming were determined from the DNA. The repertoire holds approximately 140,000 clones, roughly four fifths seen once, with around a tenth in the top ten. Germline-derived CDR1 and CDR2 are SNHLY and FYNNEI. J lost 2 bases, V lost 10 bases, and 5 bases had no gene match. This CDR3 is built from 13 residues. The clonotype originates from a man aged 35-49 years with active or convalescent COVID-19. The J gene is TRBJ2-5, the V gene TRBV2; 9 bases are shared with TRBD2. Sequencing was done on a sample of peripheral blood. This chain's CDR3 is CATQRGDQETQYF. Written as DNA, the CDR3 is TGTGCCACCCAGCGGGGGGATCAAGAGACCCAGTACTTC.